A selection of T cell receptor beta chains follows, all from one sample in a study of control samples from healthy donors and cancer patients. Generated by immunoSEQ multiplex PCR, the TCRdb table keeps only in-frame clones and is missing some. The table lists roughly 130,000 clones, approximately 90% of them singletons. Specimen: blood. The receptors shown here come from a man aged 18-30 years in good health. Both conserved end residues are part of each CDR3. The order of the fields is D gene, J gene, clone size, V gene, CDR3 protein, CDR3 DNA. D genes are given only for firm matches. Size tells how often a clone was seen (once, few, many) or the class of an expanded clone, and some rows leave it out.

>TRBD1|TRBJ2-7|-|TRBV7-2
CASSRDRLQEQYF
TGTGCCAGCAGCAGGGACAGGCTTCAGGAGCAGTACTTC
>TRBD2|TRBJ2-3|-|TRBV14
CASSQGRGNTQYF
TGTGCCAGCAGCCAAGGGCGGGGGAATACGCAGTATTTT
>-|TRBJ2-3|few|TRBV5-4
CASSLDKVTDTQYF
TGTGCCAGCAGCTTGGACAAGGTCACAGATACGCAGTATTTT
>TRBD2|TRBJ2-5|-|TRBV3-1/TRBV3-2
CASSLGLAGAPGQETQYF
TGTGCCAGCAGCCTCGGACTAGCGGGGGCCCCAGGCCAAGAGACCCAGTACTTC
>-|TRBJ1-5|-|TRBV19
CASSMTATRNQPQHF
TGTGCCAGTAGTATGACAGCAACCCGCAATCAGCCCCAGCATTTT
>-|TRBJ1-1|-|TRBV2
CASSTPGMAEAFF
TGTGCCAGCAGTACCCCAGGGATGGCTGAAGCTTTCTTT
>-|TRBJ2-1|-|TRBV18
CASSPTAITYNEQFF
TGTGCCAGCTCACCGACAGCGATAACGTACAATGAGCAGTTCTTC
>TRBD1|TRBJ2-7|-|TRBV2
CASTFGQGKYEQYF
TGTGCCAGCACCTTTGGACAGGGGAAGTACGAGCAGTACTTC
>-|TRBJ2-1|-|TRBV5-4
CASRSPGVNEQFF
TGTGCCAGCAGGTCCCCGGGGGTCAATGAGCAGTTCTTC
>TRBD1|TRBJ2-3|-|TRBV7-9
CASSPPGQGTDTQYF
TGTGCCAGCAGCCCGCCGGGACAGGGGACAGATACGCAGTATTTT
>-|TRBJ2-6|-|TRBV14
CASSQGAWNSGANVLTF
TGTGCCAGCAGCCAAGGTGCGTGGAATTCCGGGGCCAACGTCCTGACTTTC
>TRBD1|TRBJ2-1|-|TRBV5-1
CASSLISGGVYNEQFF
TGCGCCAGCAGCCTGATCTCAGGGGGCGTATACAATGAGCAGTTCTTC
>-|TRBJ1-4|-|TRBV7-8
CASTPADATNEKLFF
TGTGCCAGCACCCCCGCGGATGCAACTAATGAAAAACTGTTTTTT
>TRBD1|TRBJ2-1|-|TRBV7-8
CASSPRTGAFYNEQFF
TGTGCCAGCAGCCCCCGGACAGGGGCTTTTTACAATGAGCAGTTCTTC
>-|TRBJ2-7|-|TRBV5-5
CASSFDQARYEQYF
TGTGCCAGCAGCTTTGATCAGGCTCGATACGAGCAGTACTTC
>-|TRBJ1-2|-|TRBV9
CASRQGTGYTF
TGTGCCAGCAGGCAGGGGACGGGCTACACCTTC
>TRBD1|TRBJ2-3|-|TRBV5-4
CASSGSTTGVGGTDTQYF
TGTGCCAGCAGCGGAAGTACGACAGGGGTAGGGGGAACAGATACGCAGTATTTT
>-|TRBJ1-2|-|TRBV4-1
CASSQGHGTNYGYTF
TGCGCCAGCAGCCAAGGGCACGGAACTAACTATGGCTACACCTTC
>-|TRBJ2-3|-|TRBV6-4
CASSEQRRADTQYF
TGTGCCAGCAGTGAACAGAGACGGGCAGATACGCAGTATTTT
>TRBD1|TRBJ2-3|-|TRBV19
CASSLDRARTDTQYF
TGTGCCAGTAGCTTGGACAGGGCCCGCACAGATACGCAGTATTTT
>TRBD2|TRBJ2-5|-|TRBV5-1
CASSLQLAGGETQYF
TGCGCCAGCAGCTTGCAGCTAGCGGGGGGCGAGACCCAGTACTTC
>TRBD1|TRBJ2-5|-|TRBV6-1
CASSGIGTDTEETQYF
TGTGCCAGCAGTGGGATAGGGACAGATACCGAAGAGACCCAGTACTTC
>-|TRBJ2-3|-|TRBV25-1
CASTGPDLTDTQYF
TGTGCCAGCACAGGGCCAGACCTCACAGATACGCAGTATTTT
>TRBD2|TRBJ2-3|-|TRBV3-1/TRBV3-2
CASSQGLAGLTDTQYF
TGTGCCAGCAGCCAAGGACTAGCGGGCCTCACAGATACGCAGTATTTT
>-|TRBJ2-7|-|TRBV5-6
CASSRTLSYEQYF
TGTGCCAGCAGCCGGACGCTTTCCTACGAGCAGTACTTC
>TRBD2|TRBJ2-7|once|TRBV7-2
CASSLGAGGIYEQYF
TGTGCCAGCAGCTTAGGAGCGGGGGGAATCTACGAGCAGTACTTC
>-|TRBJ2-7|-|TRBV11-2
CASSLGAGAYEQYF
TGTGCCAGCAGCTTAGGGGCAGGGGCATACGAGCAGTACTTC
>-|TRBJ2-7|-|TRBV18
CASSPSYHEDFIYEQYF
TGTGCCAGCTCACCCTCATACCATGAAGATTTCATCTACGAGCAGTACTTC
>-|TRBJ1-2|-|TRBV5-6
CASSLVADDHYGYTF
TGTGCCAGCAGCTTGGTAGCAGACGACCACTATGGCTACACCTTC
>-|TRBJ1-1|-|TRBV5-1
CASSWGAVNTEAFF
TGCGCCAGCAGCTGGGGTGCGGTAAACACTGAAGCTTTCTTT
>-|TRBJ2-7|-|TRBV10-3
CAIRSNRGLYEQYF
TGTGCCATCAGATCCAACAGGGGACTGTACGAGCAGTACTTC
>-|TRBJ1-5|-|TRBV12-3/TRBV12-4
CASSFSESQPQHF
TGTGCCAGCAGTTTTTCCGAAAGTCAGCCCCAGCATTTT
>-|TRBJ1-1|-|TRBV6-2/TRBV6-3
CASSSSGENTEAFF
TGTGCCAGCAGTTCCTCTGGTGAGAACACTGAAGCTTTCTTT
>-|TRBJ2-1|-|TRBV5-6
CASSLLRRDYNEQFF
TGTGCCAGCAGCTTGCTTAGAAGAGACTACAATGAGCAGTTCTTC